This T cell receptor beta chain derives from a study of T cells after yellow fever vaccination. Across the study: SMART-Seq v4 Ultra Low Input served to prepare low-cell-number fractions.

TCRdb passed the 5' RACE reads through MiXCR, listing each CDR3 protein once. The table lists some 300,000 distinct CDR3 sequences, around 9.3% of them singletons, with 3% to 4% in the top ten. Study-wide results and caveats: A faster peak, day 5 versus 15, was reached by the weaker secondary response. Subsequent booster samples again held most clones from primary vaccination (nearly 98% CD4, approximately 86% CD8). Few clonotypes appeared in both CD4 and CD8 compartments.

This clonotype was observed a few times. Its matching antigen is unknown. The V segment lost 4 bases and the J segment 10 bases; nucleotides outside the gene matches: 11. The V gene's germline CDR1 is MNHEY and CDR2 SVGEGT. This CDR3 has 16 residues. The chain employs TRBV6-2 or TRBV6-3 and TRBJ1-6; 9 bases line up with TRBD1. The input for sequencing was CD4+ T cells sorted from PBMCs, taken 5 days after the yellow fever booster vaccination. This receptor was obtained from a man aged 18 to 29 who received the YFV17D yellow fever vaccine. The CDR3 loop reads CASSSTGGTLRSPLHF. The CDR3 DNA reads as TGTGCCAGCAGTTCGACAGGGGGTACCCTAAGGTCACCCCTCCACTTT.